This TCR beta chain was identified in a study of T-cell reconstitution after alpha-beta-depleted transplantation in children. Broader study findings: Where alpha-beta T cells came from about two months after transplant was reportedly several hundred expanded graft clones. T-cell numbers and diversity one year post-transplant derived largely from freshly generated T cells. Some patients showed high day-60 TCRbeta diversity, which derived from surviving recipient T cells and thymic progenitors.

To note about this clonotype: Its antigen is not known.

A TCRbeta library incorporating unique molecular identifiers was prepared. A single record per CDR3 protein comes from TCRdb applying MiXCR to the PCR reads. The table has about 580,000 distinct CDR3 sequences, 23% seen once; the top ten hold 12% to 15%. Germline V lookup: CDR1 DFQATT, CDR2 SNEGSKA (reference sequence). The CDR3 covers 13 residues. V lost 1 base and J 2 bases, leaving 7 bases between the germline ends. The receptor was isolated from a boy less than two years old who had a stem cell transplant for acute myeloid leukemia, so the T cells may come from the graft donor. The specimen comprised PBMCs, mostly from graft donor cells, sampled 360 days after TCRalphabeta/CD19-depleted stem cell transplant. The chain combines TRBV20-1 with TRBJ2-3; no clear D. The CDR3 region has the DNA TGCAGTGCTAGAGCCCCACCCACAGATACGCAGTATTTT. Its protein is CSARAPPTDTQYF.